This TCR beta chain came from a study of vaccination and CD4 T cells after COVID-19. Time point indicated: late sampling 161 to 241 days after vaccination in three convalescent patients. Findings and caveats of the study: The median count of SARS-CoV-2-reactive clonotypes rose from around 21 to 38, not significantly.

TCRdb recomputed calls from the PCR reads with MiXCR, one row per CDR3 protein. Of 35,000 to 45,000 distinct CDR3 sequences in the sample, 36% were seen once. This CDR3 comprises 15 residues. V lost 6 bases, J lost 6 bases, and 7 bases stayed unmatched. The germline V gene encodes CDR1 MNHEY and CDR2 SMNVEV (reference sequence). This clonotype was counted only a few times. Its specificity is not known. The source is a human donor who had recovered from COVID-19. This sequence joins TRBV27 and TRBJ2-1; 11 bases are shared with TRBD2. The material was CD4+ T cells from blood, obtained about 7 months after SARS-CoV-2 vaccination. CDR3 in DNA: TGTGCCAGCAGCGATACTAGCGGGAGAATCAATGAGCAGTTCTTC. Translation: CASSDTSGRINEQFF.